This T cell receptor beta chain was obtained from a study of T cell responses to AZD1222 COVID-19 vaccine. Study as a whole: Analyses pooled second doses at about 4 or about 12 weeks.

Sequencing used immunoSEQ multiplex PCR; TCRdb keeps in-frame clones, though not all of them. This table has 150,000 to 200,000 clones, around 94% appearing once. Points on this clone: Its target is not known.

The CDR3 spans 18 residues. Germline values: CDR1 MGHRA, CDR2 YSYEKL. V dropped 1 base and J dropped 5; count of bases not matched to a gene: 16. Study observations and caveats: Spike regions recognized by vaccine-associated CD4 TCRs spanned the protein, led by 160-218 and 743-854. When two AZD1222 doses had been given, Spike-specific TCR breadth and depth rose. The number of AZD1222 recipients seropositive at baseline was only 5 to 7.

The specimen comprised peripheral blood, sampled on day 0 of AZD1222 vaccination. The receptor's source is an adult in good health. The rearrangement links TRBV4-1 to TRBJ2-7; 8 nucleotides align to TRBD2. For the CDR3, the DNA is TGCGCCAGCAGCCAAGGAAGGTTATCGGGAGGGGTAGAAAACGAGCAGTACTTC. Protein: CASSQGRLSGGVENEQYF.